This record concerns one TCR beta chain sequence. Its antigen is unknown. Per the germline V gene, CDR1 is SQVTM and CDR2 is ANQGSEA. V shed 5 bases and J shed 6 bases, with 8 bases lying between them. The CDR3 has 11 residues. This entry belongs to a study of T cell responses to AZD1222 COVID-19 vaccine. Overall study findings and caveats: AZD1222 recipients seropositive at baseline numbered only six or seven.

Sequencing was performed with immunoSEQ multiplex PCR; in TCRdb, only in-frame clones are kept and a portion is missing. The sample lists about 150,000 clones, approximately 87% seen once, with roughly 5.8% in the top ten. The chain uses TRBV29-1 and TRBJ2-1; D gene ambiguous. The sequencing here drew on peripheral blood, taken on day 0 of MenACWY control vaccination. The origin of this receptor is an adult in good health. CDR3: CSVSRVNEQFF. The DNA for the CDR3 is TGCAGCGTTTCTAGGGTCAATGAGCAGTTCTTC.